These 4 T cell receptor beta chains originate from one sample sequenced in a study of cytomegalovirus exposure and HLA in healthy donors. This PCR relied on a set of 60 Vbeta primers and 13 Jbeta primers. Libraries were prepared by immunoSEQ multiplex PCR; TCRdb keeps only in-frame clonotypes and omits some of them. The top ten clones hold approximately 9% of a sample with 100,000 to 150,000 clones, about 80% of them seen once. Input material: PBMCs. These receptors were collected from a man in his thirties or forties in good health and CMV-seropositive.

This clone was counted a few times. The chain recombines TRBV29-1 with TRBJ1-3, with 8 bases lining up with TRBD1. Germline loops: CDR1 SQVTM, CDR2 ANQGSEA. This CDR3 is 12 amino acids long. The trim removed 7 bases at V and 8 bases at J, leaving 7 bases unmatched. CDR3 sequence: CSAFDRGDTIYF. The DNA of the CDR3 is TGCAGCGCCTTCGACAGGGGTGACACCATATATTTT.

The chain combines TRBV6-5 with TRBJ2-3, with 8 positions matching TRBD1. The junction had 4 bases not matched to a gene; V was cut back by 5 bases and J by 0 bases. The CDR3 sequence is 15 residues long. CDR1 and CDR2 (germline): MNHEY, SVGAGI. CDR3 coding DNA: TGTGCCAGCAGTAGGACAGGGCGAAGCACAGATACGCAGTATTTT. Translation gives CASSRTGRSTDTQYF.

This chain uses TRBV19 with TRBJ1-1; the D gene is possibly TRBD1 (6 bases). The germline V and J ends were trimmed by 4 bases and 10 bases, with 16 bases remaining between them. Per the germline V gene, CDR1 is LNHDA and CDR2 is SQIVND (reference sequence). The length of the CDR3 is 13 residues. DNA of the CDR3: TGTGCCAGTAGTACCGCTCCAGGGGATTCAGCTTTCTTT. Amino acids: CASSTAPGDSAFF.

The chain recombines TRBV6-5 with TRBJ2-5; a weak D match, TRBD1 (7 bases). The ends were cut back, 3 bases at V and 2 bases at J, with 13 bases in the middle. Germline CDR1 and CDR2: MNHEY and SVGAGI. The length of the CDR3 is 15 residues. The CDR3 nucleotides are TGTGCCAGCAGTTATAAGCCAGGGGGGCAAGAGACCCAGTACTTC. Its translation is CASSYKPGGQETQYF.